This note documents a single TCR beta chain sequence. The sample holds one count of this clone. Its antigen specificity is not known. No base quality values were provided; no much bigger clone lies one nucleotide off. The record originates from a study of T cell responses to AZD1222 COVID-19 vaccine (dated by TCRdb to the early 2020s). Looking at the study overall: A total of more than 230 trial participants underwent TCR sequencing, of whom 207 had received two doses of AZD1222 and some 25 had received two doses of the MenACWY control vaccine. Trial participants were enrolled by age into subgroups of 18-55, 56-69 and 70-plus years, and 148, 28 and 57 TCR-sequenced participants, respectively, were included in these subgroups. Findings and caveats that apply to the study as a whole: Conclusions about previously exposed vaccinees were limited because only six AZD1222 recipients were SARS-CoV-2 seropositive at baseline. No day 14 peak-response samples were available, so repertoires were characterized only after the peak T cell response. Reportedly, almost half of the unique spike-specific TCRs recognized epitopes lying outside the regions that are mutated in the B.1.351 and B.1.1.7 variants. Vaccine-associated CD4 TCRs spanned the whole spike protein, with dominant responses in regions 160-218 and 743-854. In the small 56-69-year group, the increase in depth fell short of significance, most likely because of low power. After two AZD1222 doses, both the breadth and the depth of spike-specific TCRs were significantly higher than at day 0 and than in MenACWY recipients. Participants were mostly white British, with more females than males. The authors suggested clonal diversity may have been underestimated.

From a lookup of the germline V gene (reference sequence), CDR1 and CDR2 are LNHNV and YYDKDF. At the junction V is shortened by 5 bases and J by 1 base; bases outside the gene matches: 6. The CDR3 covers 16 residues, taking in both the cysteine and the phenylalanine. Only the CDR3 portion is preserved as DNA: 48 bases, with reading frame beginning at the first base. The time point label on this specimen signifies: about 28 days (+/-7) after the second vaccine dose. AZD1222 recipients with second doses at about 4 weeks or about 12 weeks were pooled, because spike-specific TCR depth and breadth did not differ between schedules. Vaccinee samples came from UK trials COV001 and COV002, including a single-blind randomized controlled phase 2/3 trial of AZD1222 (ChAdOx1 nCoV-19) in healthy adults. Trial participant PBMC samples were collected at day 0 and day 28 after the second dose for TCRbeta chain sequencing.

The CDR3 regions of human TCRbeta chains were analyzed by immunosequencing. In the authors' own workflow: Repertoire TCRs were checked for matches against a reference library of SARS-CoV-2-specific TCRs that had been generated using the MIRA antigen-specificity platform. Breadth meant the fraction of unique TCRs that were SARS-CoV-2-associated, whereas depth meant the fraction of total T cells that were SARS-CoV-2-associated. Using the MIRA data, each spike-specific TCR was mapped to the spike region that the TCR reacts to and placed in a CD4 or CD8 class. Log10-transformed breadth and depth values were compared by one-way ANOVA with Sidak's multiple comparisons tests. What TCRdb holds here is the immuneACCESS table cut down to in-frame rearrangements. Part of the clones is not present; checked against another copy, under half of the missing clones reflect an unresolved V gene, and the others are unexplained. Clone size and the V and J calls come from that table; the DNA yielded D and trimming. This sample is represented by 150,000 to 190,000 clones; 87% of them were singletons. The ten largest clonotypes hold roughly 9.1% of the sample.

The sequencing here drew on peripheral blood, taken 28 days after the second AZD1222 dose. This clonotype was obtained from an adult who received the AZD1222 COVID-19 vaccine. This chain is built from TRBV15 and TRBJ2-1; 9 bases in the junction line up with TRBD1. The CDR3 reads CATSGHRGRSYNEQFF. The DNA sequence is as follows: TGTGCCACCAGCGGGCACAGGGGGCGATCCTACAATGAGCAGTTCTTC.